This T cell receptor (beta chain) came from a study of long-term antiretroviral therapy in people with HIV. Study-level points and caveats: Clones that had undergone expansion before ART prevailed in the repertoire throughout all time points. Although diversity increased after ART, it remained lower than in transplant donor controls. Controls had broader CDR3 length ranges than HIV repertoires did.

As concerns this clone: Antigen unknown.

Sequencing relied on immunoSEQ assay v3.0, run at survey level. Some clones are missing from TCRdb's copy, which holds only in-frame ones; the method was immunoSEQ multiplex PCR. The table records 20,000 to 25,000 clones, less than 85% of them present only once. In germline, CDR1 is MGHRA, CDR2 YSYEKL. Trimming removed 0 bases from V and 5 bases from J, with 13 bases in between. The CDR3 is 16 residues long. Specimens carried about 0.85-10 million cryopreserved PBMC before DNA extraction. The receptor was isolated from a man aged 35-49 years with HIV. The rearrangement links TRBV4-1 to TRBJ2-2; TRBD1 might be the D (5 bases). The sample was unsorted PBMCs, taken around 2.4 years after starting antiretroviral therapy. The CDR3 nucleotides read TGCGCCAGCAGCCAAGAAAGCACAGGCGAAACCGGGGAGCTGTTTTTT. This sequence encodes CASSQESTGETGELFF.